This T cell receptor beta chain was recorded in a study of OX40 agonist ivuxolimab in advanced cancers. As for the study in general: Dose-escalation subjects each had hepatocellular carcinoma, melanoma, renal cell or head and neck cancer.

TCRdb's copy holds only in-frame clones and misses some; the assay was immunoSEQ multiplex PCR. The sample records almost 85,000 clones, roughly nine tenths being singletons. Note on this clone: Its antigen is undetermined.

V lost 3 bases and J lost 0, with 8 bases in between. In germline, CDR1 is MNHNS, CDR2 SASEGT. The CDR3 has 14 residues. The study, taken as a whole, reports: Antigen specificity remained undetermined for the expanded peripheral T cells.

The clonotype originates from an adult with an advanced solid tumor such as melanoma, head and neck, liver or kidney cancer. Here the sequenced sample was CD4+ or CD8+ T cells sorted from blood, taken in a trial of the OX40 agonist ivuxolimab. V gene TRBV6-1 combines with J gene TRBJ1-1; D is undetermined. The CDR3 sequence is CASSERTLNTEAFF. The CDR3 region has the DNA TGTGCCAGCAGTGAGCGGACGCTGAACACTGAAGCTTTCTTT.